These T cell receptor beta chains were read from a single sample in a study of shared clonotypes between healthy human individuals. TCRdb's copy holds only in-frame clones and misses some; the assay was immunoSEQ multiplex PCR. This repertoire shows millions of clones, about 94% found once; its top ten account for more than 0.95%. Material: naive CD8+ T cells sorted from blood. The receptors were gathered from a man younger than 30 in good health. Both conserved end residues are part of each CDR3. The D gene is left open where the match is weak. Where a row states a size, it is once, few, many or the class of an expanded clone; other rows omit it.

d_gene: .; v_gene: TRBV6-1; abundance: .; j_gene: TRBJ2-2; CDR3nt: TGTGCCAGCAGCCCCGGGACCCTCGGCCCCGGGGAGCTGTTTTTT; CDR3aa: CASSPGTLGPGELFF
d_gene: .; v_gene: TRBV7-9; abundance: .; j_gene: TRBJ2-5; CDR3nt: TGTGCCAGCACGGGACGGGGACCCAAGGAGACCCAGTACTTC; CDR3aa: CASTGRGPKETQYF
d_gene: .; v_gene: TRBV4-3; abundance: .; j_gene: TRBJ2-5; CDR3nt: TGCGCCAGCAGCCAAGATGTATGGCCTCGGGAGACCCAGTACTTC; CDR3aa: CASSQDVWPRETQYF
d_gene: .; v_gene: TRBV6-1; abundance: once; j_gene: TRBJ1-2; CDR3nt: TGTGCCAGCAGTGAGTTACACACTTATGGCTACACCTTC; CDR3aa: CASSELHTYGYTF
d_gene: .; v_gene: TRBV6-5; abundance: .; j_gene: TRBJ2-1; CDR3nt: TGTGCCAGCAGTTACTCGATCAAAGAAAGTGAGCAGTTCTTC; CDR3aa: CASSYSIKESEQFF
d_gene: TRBD2; v_gene: TRBV9; abundance: .; j_gene: TRBJ2-7; CDR3nt: TGTGCCAGCAGCGTAGACGGGGGACTAGCGGGGTCCTACGAGCAGTACTTC; CDR3aa: CASSVDGGLAGSYEQYF
d_gene: TRBD2; v_gene: TRBV7-6; abundance: .; j_gene: TRBJ2-7; CDR3nt: TGTGCCAGCAGCTTGGGGGCTAGCGGGAGATCCGAGCAGTACTTC; CDR3aa: CASSLGASGRSEQYF
d_gene: .; v_gene: TRBV6-5; abundance: .; j_gene: TRBJ1-1; CDR3nt: TGTGCCAGCAGTTACTCAGAGGGCCCTGAAGCTTTCTTT; CDR3aa: CASSYSEGPEAFF
d_gene: TRBD1; v_gene: TRBV6-1; abundance: .; j_gene: TRBJ2-3; CDR3nt: TGTGCCAGCAGTGAAGCGCTTCTGGGACAGGACCCGTATTTT; CDR3aa: CASSEALLGQDPYF
d_gene: .; v_gene: TRBV20-1; abundance: .; j_gene: TRBJ2-5; CDR3nt: TGCAGTGCTAGAGGCCAAGAGACCCAGTACTTC; CDR3aa: CSARGQETQYF
d_gene: .; v_gene: TRBV7-9; abundance: .; j_gene: TRBJ2-7; CDR3nt: TGTGCCAGCAGCTTAAATTGGGACTCTGCCTACGAGCAGTACTTC; CDR3aa: CASSLNWDSAYEQYF
d_gene: .; v_gene: TRBV2; abundance: once; j_gene: TRBJ2-1; CDR3nt: TGTGCCAGGGCGTCCTACAATGAGCAGTTCTTC; CDR3aa: CARASYNEQFF
d_gene: .; v_gene: TRBV28; abundance: .; j_gene: TRBJ1-1; CDR3nt: TGTGCCAGCACCTGGCGGCCCATGAACACTGAAGCTTTCTTT; CDR3aa: CASTWRPMNTEAFF
d_gene: .; v_gene: TRBV7-9; abundance: .; j_gene: TRBJ2-5; CDR3nt: TGTGCCAGCAGCCCCACCCCCGAGACAAGTAGAGAGACCCAGTACTTC; CDR3aa: CASSPTPETSRETQYF
d_gene: .; v_gene: TRBV28; abundance: .; j_gene: TRBJ2-1; CDR3nt: TGTGCCAGCAGCTCTCTCAATGAGCAGTTCTTC; CDR3aa: CASSSLNEQFF
d_gene: TRBD2; v_gene: TRBV7-9; abundance: .; j_gene: TRBJ2-7; CDR3nt: TGTGCCAGCAGCCCGTCGGGGAGGGACTACGAGCAGTACTTC; CDR3aa: CASSPSGRDYEQYF
d_gene: .; v_gene: TRBV4-3; abundance: .; j_gene: TRBJ2-5; CDR3nt: TGCGCCAGCAGCCAAGATGGTGGCCAGGGGGAGACCCAGTACTTC; CDR3aa: CASSQDGGQGETQYF
d_gene: .; v_gene: TRBV9; abundance: .; j_gene: TRBJ1-2; CDR3nt: TGTGCCAGCAGCGTAGGATCAGATATCAGCTACACCTTC; CDR3aa: CASSVGSDISYTF
d_gene: .; v_gene: TRBV5-3; abundance: .; j_gene: TRBJ2-2; CDR3nt: TGTGCCAGAAGCTTGGCCCCAGGCCGATTGGTTTTAGCTGTCGGGGAGCTGTTTTTT; CDR3aa: CARSLAPGRLVLAVGELFF
d_gene: .; v_gene: TRBV6-5; abundance: .; j_gene: TRBJ2-1; CDR3nt: TGTGCCAGCAGTTACAGCGGCAATGAGCAGTTCTTC; CDR3aa: CASSYSGNEQFF
d_gene: TRBD2; v_gene: TRBV11-2; abundance: .; j_gene: TRBJ2-3; CDR3nt: TGTGCCAGCAGCTCAATAGCGGGAGTTAACACAGATACGCAGTATTTT; CDR3aa: CASSSIAGVNTDTQYF
d_gene: .; v_gene: TRBV10-2; abundance: .; j_gene: TRBJ1-1; CDR3nt: TGCGCCAGCAGTGATTACGGACAGCTGAACACTGAAGCTTTCTTT; CDR3aa: CASSDYGQLNTEAFF
d_gene: TRBD2; v_gene: TRBV5-4; abundance: .; j_gene: TRBJ2-7; CDR3nt: TGTGCCAGCAGCTTGGGTGCGGGGGGAACCTACGAGCAGTACTTC; CDR3aa: CASSLGAGGTYEQYF
d_gene: .; v_gene: TRBV6-5; abundance: .; j_gene: TRBJ1-2; CDR3nt: TGTGCCAGCAGTTATGGGGCGGGGGCTTACTATGGCTACACCTTC; CDR3aa: CASSYGAGAYYGYTF
d_gene: TRBD1; v_gene: TRBV4-1; abundance: few; j_gene: TRBJ1-6; CDR3nt: TGCGCCAGCAGCCAAGGACAGGGGAATTCACCCCTCCACTTT; CDR3aa: CASSQGQGNSPLHF
d_gene: .; v_gene: TRBV27; abundance: .; j_gene: TRBJ1-5; CDR3nt: TGTGCCAGCAGTTTAATTGTGACCAATCAGCCCCAGCATTTT; CDR3aa: CASSLIVTNQPQHF
d_gene: .; v_gene: TRBV5-6; abundance: .; j_gene: TRBJ2-7; CDR3nt: TGTGCCAGCAGCTTAGCTGGACCCTACGAGCAGTACTTC; CDR3aa: CASSLAGPYEQYF
d_gene: .; v_gene: TRBV6-5; abundance: .; j_gene: TRBJ2-5; CDR3nt: TGTGCCAGCAGTTACGTGGGGGAGACCCAGTACTTC; CDR3aa: CASSYVGETQYF
d_gene: .; v_gene: TRBV7-9; abundance: .; j_gene: TRBJ2-5; CDR3nt: TGTGCCAGCAGCTTCCAGGGTGGGGAGACCCAGTACTTC; CDR3aa: CASSFQGGETQYF
d_gene: TRBD1; v_gene: TRBV4-1; abundance: .; j_gene: TRBJ1-2; CDR3nt: TGCGCCAGCAGCCAATATCTGGGACAGCCAACTATGAGCTACACCTTC; CDR3aa: CASSQYLGQPTMSYTF
d_gene: TRBD1; v_gene: TRBV7-6; abundance: .; j_gene: TRBJ1-2; CDR3nt: TGTGCCAGCAGCTTGATTGGGACAGATGGCTACACCTTC; CDR3aa: CASSLIGTDGYTF
d_gene: .; v_gene: TRBV28; abundance: .; j_gene: TRBJ1-1; CDR3nt: TGTGCCAGTCGGGTTCCGGGAATGAACACTGAAGCTTTCTTT; CDR3aa: CASRVPGMNTEAFF
d_gene: TRBD1; v_gene: TRBV6-1; abundance: .; j_gene: TRBJ1-5; CDR3nt: TGTGCCAGCCTGGACAGGGGGGTCGGGGGACAGCCCCAGCATTTT; CDR3aa: CASLDRGVGGQPQHF
d_gene: TRBD2; v_gene: TRBV29-1; abundance: .; j_gene: TRBJ2-5; CDR3nt: TGCAGCGTTGCAGGGCTGGGGCTAGCGGGAAAAGAGACCCAGTACTTC; CDR3aa: CSVAGLGLAGKETQYF
d_gene: TRBD2; v_gene: TRBV7-9; abundance: once; j_gene: TRBJ2-2; CDR3nt: TGTGCCAGCAGCCCCGATGGCGGGGGGTATACCGGGGAGCTGTTTTTT; CDR3aa: CASSPDGGGYTGELFF
d_gene: .; v_gene: TRBV19; abundance: once; j_gene: TRBJ1-1; CDR3nt: TGTGCCAGTACCATCGGACAGATGAACACTGAAGCTTTCTTT; CDR3aa: CASTIGQMNTEAFF
d_gene: .; v_gene: TRBV5-1; abundance: .; j_gene: TRBJ2-3; CDR3nt: TGCGCCAGCAGCTTGAGAGCAGATACGCAGTATTTT; CDR3aa: CASSLRADTQYF
d_gene: .; v_gene: TRBV29-1; abundance: .; j_gene: TRBJ1-1; CDR3nt: TGCAGCGTCAATACAGGGAACACTGAAGCTTTCTTT; CDR3aa: CSVNTGNTEAFF
d_gene: TRBD1; v_gene: TRBV28; abundance: .; j_gene: TRBJ2-3; CDR3nt: TGTGCCAGCAGTACAGGGGAGGATACGCAGTATTTT; CDR3aa: CASSTGEDTQYF
d_gene: .; v_gene: TRBV4-3; abundance: .; j_gene: TRBJ2-5; CDR3nt: TGCGCCAGCAGCCGGGGGAGGTCTCGCGAGACCCAGTACTTC; CDR3aa: CASSRGRSRETQYF
d_gene: .; v_gene: TRBV29-1; abundance: many; j_gene: TRBJ1-1; CDR3nt: TGCAGCGTTGATGGGGTCGTTGAAGCTTTCTTT; CDR3aa: CSVDGVVEAFF
d_gene: TRBD2; v_gene: TRBV5-5; abundance: once; j_gene: TRBJ2-3; CDR3nt: TGTGCCAGCAGCCCCCTAGCGGGAGCCCCCACAGATACGCAGTATTTT; CDR3aa: CASSPLAGAPTDTQYF
d_gene: .; v_gene: TRBV30; abundance: once; j_gene: TRBJ1-6; CDR3nt: TGTGCCGTATTCGGGGGTAGCTCCTATAATTCACCCCTCCACTTT; CDR3aa: CAVFGGSSYNSPLHF
d_gene: .; v_gene: TRBV7-9; abundance: .; j_gene: TRBJ2-1; CDR3nt: TGTGCCAGCAGCTGGGACGAGCAGTTCTTC; CDR3aa: CASSWDEQFF
d_gene: .; v_gene: TRBV5-4; abundance: .; j_gene: TRBJ2-1; CDR3nt: TGTGCCAGCAGCTTGGGGCAGGGTGAACCACTACATGAGCAGTTCTTC; CDR3aa: CASSLGQGEPLHEQFF
d_gene: TRBD1; v_gene: TRBV28; abundance: once; j_gene: TRBJ1-2; CDR3nt: TGTGCCAGCAGTTCACGCCGGGACAGTATATATGGCTACACCTTC; CDR3aa: CASSSRRDSIYGYTF
d_gene: TRBD1; v_gene: TRBV2; abundance: .; j_gene: TRBJ1-2; CDR3nt: TGTGCCAGCAGTGTCGGACAGGATGTCAATGGCTACACCTTC; CDR3aa: CASSVGQDVNGYTF
d_gene: .; v_gene: TRBV7-9; abundance: .; j_gene: TRBJ1-2; CDR3nt: TGTGCCAGCAGCTTTCCCTCCCCAGGACCCGACTATGGCTACACCTTC; CDR3aa: CASSFPSPGPDYGYTF